This TCR beta chain was identified during a study of blood T cell repertoires in COVID-19. On the study more broadly: PBMCs, B-cell-depleted T cells, or T cells were the source of the cDNA or gDNA that made up the material.

CDR1 is ENHRY, CDR2 SYGVKD, per germline. The ends were cut back, 9 bases at V and 2 bases at J, with 13 bases in the middle. The CDR3 sequence is 13 residues long. The data were produced by immunoSEQ multiplex PCR, yet TCRdb's version contains in-frame clones alone and is incomplete. The sample consists of under 200,000 clones, approximately 90% of them appearing once. The clonotype was recovered from a man in his 60s with active or convalescent COVID-19. Sequenced: peripheral blood. The chain recombines TRBV10-3 with TRBJ1-1, with D possibly matching TRBD1 (5 bases). CDR3 nucleotides: TGTGCCATTTGGGGGGTCGGAAACACTGAAGCTTTCTTT. It is translated as CAIWGVGNTEAFF.